This is a list of T cell receptor beta chains from one sample in a study of blood T cell repertoires in COVID-19. Profiling relied on immunoSEQ multiplex PCR, and the TCRdb table lists in-frame clones only, not all of them. The table records 150,000 to 200,000 clones, roughly 91% of them present only once. The sample consisted of peripheral blood. These receptors came from a man aged 35 to 55 with active or convalescent COVID-19. CDR3s include the opening cysteine and the closing phenylalanine or tryptophan. Each record gives: clone size, CDR3 length, D gene, J gene, V gene, CDR3 DNA, CDR3 protein. D genes are given only for firm matches. Clone size is not always given. Where it is, it says once, few, many or a class for expanded clones.

clone size: NA; CDR3 length: 17; D gene: TRBD1; J gene: TRBJ2-6; V gene: TRBV5-5; CDR3 DNA: TGTGCCAGCAGCTTGGTGGGACAGCACTCTGGGGCCAACGTCCTGACTTTC; CDR3 protein: CASSLVGQHSGANVLTF
clone size: once; CDR3 length: 16; D gene: NA; J gene: TRBJ1-6; V gene: TRBV3-1/TRBV3-2; CDR3 DNA: TGTGCCAGCAGCCAAAACCGGGACACCTATAATTCACCCCTCCACTTT; CDR3 protein: CASSQNRDTYNSPLHF
clone size: NA; CDR3 length: 15; D gene: NA; J gene: TRBJ1-4; V gene: TRBV11-2; CDR3 DNA: TGTGCCAGCAGCTCCAGTGGTGGAGAGGGAGAAAAACTGTTTTTT; CDR3 protein: CASSSSGGEGEKLFF
clone size: NA; CDR3 length: 16; D gene: TRBD1; J gene: TRBJ2-1; V gene: TRBV7-9; CDR3 DNA: TGTGCCAGCAGCTCTCCGGGACAGGATCAATACAATGAGCAGTTCTTC; CDR3 protein: CASSSPGQDQYNEQFF
clone size: NA; CDR3 length: 18; D gene: NA; J gene: TRBJ2-3; V gene: TRBV5-1; CDR3 DNA: TGCGCCAGCAGGGCGGTGGGGGCGGGCGCTTCCCGCACAGATACGCAGTATTTT; CDR3 protein: CASRAVGAGASRTDTQYF
clone size: NA; CDR3 length: 12; D gene: NA; J gene: TRBJ2-7; V gene: TRBV27; CDR3 DNA: TGTGCCAGCAGCCCCCCTGGGCACGAGCAGTACTTC; CDR3 protein: CASSPPGHEQYF
clone size: NA; CDR3 length: 15; D gene: NA; J gene: TRBJ1-1; V gene: TRBV6-5; CDR3 DNA: TGTGCCAGCAGTTTAAAAGGACAGTTGAACACTGAAGCTTTCTTT; CDR3 protein: CASSLKGQLNTEAFF
clone size: NA; CDR3 length: 15; D gene: TRBD1; J gene: TRBJ2-1; V gene: TRBV29-1; CDR3 DNA: TGCAGCGACTCCACAGCCGGGACAGGGACCAATGAGCAGTTCTTC; CDR3 protein: CSDSTAGTGTNEQFF
clone size: NA; CDR3 length: 13; D gene: NA; J gene: TRBJ1-2; V gene: TRBV6-4; CDR3 DNA: TGTGCCAGCAGTGACGTCAGGGGCTATGGCTACACCTTC; CDR3 protein: CASSDVRGYGYTF
clone size: few; CDR3 length: 13; D gene: NA; J gene: TRBJ2-2; V gene: TRBV4-2; CDR3 DNA: TGTGCCAGCAGCCAAGAATACTCCGGGGAGCTGTTTTTT; CDR3 protein: CASSQEYSGELFF
clone size: NA; CDR3 length: 15; D gene: NA; J gene: TRBJ1-1; V gene: TRBV18; CDR3 DNA: TGTGCCAGCTCACCACGTCACCTAGAGGACACTGAAGCTTTCTTT; CDR3 protein: CASSPRHLEDTEAFF
clone size: NA; CDR3 length: 15; D gene: NA; J gene: TRBJ2-7; V gene: TRBV21-1; CDR3 DNA: TGTGCCAGCAGCAAAGCCTCGACAGGGAACTACGAGCAGTACTTC; CDR3 protein: CASSKASTGNYEQYF
clone size: once; CDR3 length: 14; D gene: NA; J gene: TRBJ1-1; V gene: TRBV5-1; CDR3 DNA: TGCGCCAGCAGCTCACAGGGCTCGAACACTGAAGCTTTCTTT; CDR3 protein: CASSSQGSNTEAFF
clone size: NA; CDR3 length: 17; D gene: TRBD1; J gene: TRBJ2-2; V gene: TRBV3-1/TRBV3-2; CDR3 DNA: TGTGCCAGCAGCCATTTCAGACAGGGGGCGCAGACCGGGGAGCTGTTTTTT; CDR3 protein: CASSHFRQGAQTGELFF
clone size: NA; CDR3 length: 18; D gene: TRBD1; J gene: TRBJ1-5; V gene: TRBV6-1; CDR3 DNA: TGTGCCAGCAGTGAAGCCCCACAGGGGGCGGTAAATAATCAGCCCCAGCATTTT; CDR3 protein: CASSEAPQGAVNNQPQHF
clone size: NA; CDR3 length: 14; D gene: NA; J gene: TRBJ1-1; V gene: TRBV9; CDR3 DNA: TGTGCCAGCAGCGTTACCTCGGGAGACACTGAAGCTTTCTTT; CDR3 protein: CASSVTSGDTEAFF
clone size: NA; CDR3 length: 21; D gene: TRBD2; J gene: TRBJ2-2; V gene: TRBV23-1; CDR3 DNA: TGCGCCAGCAGTCAATTTTGGCCGACTAGCGGGGCGTGTGGGAACACCGGGGAGCTGTTTTTT; CDR3 protein: CASSQFWPTSGACGNTGELFF
clone size: once; CDR3 length: 18; D gene: NA; J gene: TRBJ1-5; V gene: TRBV27; CDR3 DNA: TGTGCCAGCAGTTTATCGGGTGAAGGGTTGGGCGGGGGTCAGCCCCAGCATTTT; CDR3 protein: CASSLSGEGLGGGQPQHF
clone size: NA; CDR3 length: 15; D gene: TRBD1; J gene: TRBJ1-2; V gene: TRBV7-9; CDR3 DNA: TGTGCCAGCAGCCTCCCGCCGACAGGGAACTATGGCTACACCTTC; CDR3 protein: CASSLPPTGNYGYTF
clone size: NA; CDR3 length: 16; D gene: NA; J gene: TRBJ2-1; V gene: TRBV5-1; CDR3 DNA: TGCGCCAGCAGCTTGGACCTCAGGGGCAAGGGCAATGAGCAGTTCTTC; CDR3 protein: CASSLDLRGKGNEQFF
clone size: NA; CDR3 length: 19; D gene: TRBD1; J gene: TRBJ2-2; V gene: TRBV9; CDR3 DNA: TGTGCCAGCAGCGTAGCCTGGGACAGGGGCCACCAAAATCCCGGGGAGCTGTTTTTT; CDR3 protein: CASSVAWDRGHQNPGELFF
clone size: once; CDR3 length: 11; D gene: NA; J gene: TRBJ1-6; V gene: TRBV7-2; CDR3 DNA: TGTGCCAGCAGCGGCCGGGAAACACTCCACTTT; CDR3 protein: CASSGRETLHF
clone size: NA; CDR3 length: 17; D gene: TRBD1; J gene: TRBJ1-3; V gene: TRBV5-1; CDR3 DNA: TGCGCCAGCAGCTTGGCGGCAGGGGGAGTCTCTGGAAACACCATATATTTT; CDR3 protein: CASSLAAGGVSGNTIYF
clone size: NA; CDR3 length: 13; D gene: NA; J gene: TRBJ1-2; V gene: TRBV6-6; CDR3 DNA: TGTGCCAGCAGTAGCACAGTAAACTATGGCTACACCTTC; CDR3 protein: CASSSTVNYGYTF
clone size: NA; CDR3 length: 13; D gene: NA; J gene: TRBJ1-4; V gene: TRBV12-3/TRBV12-4; CDR3 DNA: TGTGCCAGCAGGGGGACTCCAGGTGAAAAACTGTTTTTT; CDR3 protein: CASRGTPGEKLFF
clone size: NA; CDR3 length: 15; D gene: TRBD1; J gene: TRBJ1-2; V gene: TRBV29-1; CDR3 DNA: TGCAGCGTCGATTCGGGACAGGGAAAATATTCGGGCTACACCTTC; CDR3 protein: CSVDSGQGKYSGYTF
clone size: NA; CDR3 length: 14; D gene: NA; J gene: TRBJ2-7; V gene: TRBV30; CDR3 DNA: TGTGCCTGGAGTGTACTACAGGAGTCCTACGAGCAGTACTTC; CDR3 protein: CAWSVLQESYEQYF
clone size: NA; CDR3 length: 14; D gene: TRBD1; J gene: TRBJ2-1; V gene: TRBV9; CDR3 DNA: TGTGCCAGCAGCCCCCACCCGACAGGGAATGAGCAGTTCTTC; CDR3 protein: CASSPHPTGNEQFF
clone size: NA; CDR3 length: 16; D gene: TRBD2; J gene: TRBJ2-4; V gene: TRBV6-6; CDR3 DNA: TGTGCCAGCAGTTACGGTAGCGGGACGGCCAAAAACATTCAGTACTTC; CDR3 protein: CASSYGSGTAKNIQYF
clone size: NA; CDR3 length: 16; D gene: TRBD2; J gene: TRBJ2-1; V gene: TRBV7-2; CDR3 DNA: TGTGCCAGCAGCCATTCTAGCGGGAGCTCCTACAATGAGCAGTTCTTC; CDR3 protein: CASSHSSGSSYNEQFF
clone size: NA; CDR3 length: 15; D gene: TRBD2; J gene: TRBJ2-7; V gene: TRBV11-3; CDR3 DNA: TGTGCCAGCAGCTCACCGACTAGCAGCTCCTACGAGCAGTACTTC; CDR3 protein: CASSSPTSSSYEQYF
clone size: NA; CDR3 length: 16; D gene: TRBD1; J gene: TRBJ1-1; V gene: TRBV5-6; CDR3 DNA: TGTGCCAGCAGCTTTAGACAGGGGGTGGTTGGCACTGAAGCTTTCTTT; CDR3 protein: CASSFRQGVVGTEAFF
clone size: NA; CDR3 length: 15; D gene: TRBD2; J gene: TRBJ2-1; V gene: TRBV2; CDR3 DNA: TGTGCCAGCAGTAGCGGGATTGGGAACTACAATGAGCAGTTCTTC; CDR3 protein: CASSSGIGNYNEQFF
clone size: NA; CDR3 length: 15; D gene: TRBD2; J gene: TRBJ2-5; V gene: TRBV5-4; CDR3 DNA: TGTGCCAGCAGCCCGGGACTAGCGGGGAAAGAGACCCAGTACTTC; CDR3 protein: CASSPGLAGKETQYF
clone size: NA; CDR3 length: 18; D gene: NA; J gene: TRBJ2-6; V gene: TRBV9; CDR3 DNA: TGTGCCAGCAGCAGAAAGACAGGCCATAGCTCTGGGGCCAACGTCCTGACTTTC; CDR3 protein: CASSRKTGHSSGANVLTF
clone size: NA; CDR3 length: 14; D gene: NA; J gene: TRBJ2-5; V gene: TRBV6-6; CDR3 DNA: TGTGCCAGCAGTTACCTTGGACTGCAAGAGACCCAGTACTTC; CDR3 protein: CASSYLGLQETQYF
clone size: NA; CDR3 length: 13; D gene: NA; J gene: TRBJ1-2; V gene: TRBV20-1; CDR3 DNA: TGCAGTGCCAGTACAGGGATTAACTATGGCTACACCTTC; CDR3 protein: CSASTGINYGYTF
clone size: NA; CDR3 length: 14; D gene: TRBD1; J gene: TRBJ1-2; V gene: TRBV6-5; CDR3 DNA: TGTGCCAGCAGTTACAACAGGGGGCAGGATGGCTACACCTTC; CDR3 protein: CASSYNRGQDGYTF
clone size: NA; CDR3 length: 12; D gene: NA; J gene: TRBJ2-2; V gene: TRBV27; CDR3 DNA: TGTGCCAGCAGCCACCGGTCCCGGGAGCTGTTTTTT; CDR3 protein: CASSHRSRELFF
clone size: NA; CDR3 length: 15; D gene: NA; J gene: TRBJ2-7; V gene: TRBV30; CDR3 DNA: TGTGCCTGGAGTGTACCCCAACCTTCTACCTACGAGCAGTACTTC; CDR3 protein: CAWSVPQPSTYEQYF
clone size: once; CDR3 length: 13; D gene: TRBD1; J gene: TRBJ1-1; V gene: TRBV25-1; CDR3 DNA: TGTGCCAGCACCAAGACAGGGGTCACTGAAGCTTTCTTT; CDR3 protein: CASTKTGVTEAFF
clone size: NA; CDR3 length: 15; D gene: NA; J gene: TRBJ2-2; V gene: TRBV29-1; CDR3 DNA: TGCAGCGTAATTATGTCAGCGAAGAACACCGGGGAGCTGTTTTTT; CDR3 protein: CSVIMSAKNTGELFF
clone size: NA; CDR3 length: 22; D gene: TRBD1; J gene: TRBJ2-1; V gene: TRBV28; CDR3 DNA: TGTGCCAGCAGTTTATTTCATCTTGTCCCTCCTTTGGACAGGGGGCCGGACAATGAGCAGTTCTTC; CDR3 protein: CASSLFHLVPPLDRGPDNEQFF
clone size: NA; CDR3 length: 15; D gene: TRBD1; J gene: TRBJ1-5; V gene: TRBV5-6; CDR3 DNA: TGTGCCAGCAGCCAGTCCGGGACAGCTAATCAGCCCCAGCATTTT; CDR3 protein: CASSQSGTANQPQHF
clone size: NA; CDR3 length: 15; D gene: NA; J gene: TRBJ1-5; V gene: TRBV5-1; CDR3 DNA: TGCGCCAGCAGCTTACAGGGATATAGCAATCAGCCCCAGCATTTT; CDR3 protein: CASSLQGYSNQPQHF